This paragraph reports one TCR beta chain. Its antigen is unknown. The junction departs from the called germline gene at one end, perhaps through a read error. Germline CDR1 reads WNHNN; CDR2 reads SYGVQD (reference sequence). The CDR3 consists of 14 residues. Genomic DNA acted as the template from which TCR beta VDJ combination and CDR3 sequence profiling were carried out. TCRdb used MiXCR to reprocess the reads, holding one entry per CDR3 protein. In the table there are 400,000 to 500,000 distinct CDR3 sequences, around 72% of which are singletons. These data originate in a study of CD8+CD57+ T cells in acquired aplastic anemia. About the study: DNA per sorted CD4+ or CD8+ sample ranged about 0.2 to 30 ug, averaging 3.2 ug. Mean read depth for CD4+ cells from healthy donors was roughly 10 million.

Study-wide findings and caveats: Patients and controls had in common 25 to 35 CD8+ CDR3 sequences. Significance was not reached for CD8+ Simpson's diversity between patients and controls.

This rearrangement joins TRBV10-1 to TRBJ1-6; D possibly corresponds to TRBD1 (6 bases). The TCR comes from a human donor in good health, serving as a control. The sequenced sample consisted of sorted CD4+, CD8+, or CD8+CD57+ T cells (not recorded which) from PBMCs. CDR3 DNA sequence: TGCGCCAGCAGCCAAGACAGGACGAACTCAGAAGCTTACTTT. Its protein is CASSQDRTNSEAYF.